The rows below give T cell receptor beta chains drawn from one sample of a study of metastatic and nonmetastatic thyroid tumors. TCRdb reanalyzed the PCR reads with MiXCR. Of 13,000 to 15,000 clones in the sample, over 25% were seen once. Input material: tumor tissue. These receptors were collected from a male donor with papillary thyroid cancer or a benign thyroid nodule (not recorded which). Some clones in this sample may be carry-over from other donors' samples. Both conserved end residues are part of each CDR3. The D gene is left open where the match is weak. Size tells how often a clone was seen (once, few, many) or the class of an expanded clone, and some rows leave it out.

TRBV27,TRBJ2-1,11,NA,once,TGTGCCAGCAGGGGCTACCTTGAGCAGTTCTTC,CASRGYLEQFF
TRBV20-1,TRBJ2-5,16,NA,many,TGCAGTGCTAGAGATTACAGCTCCCAGTACCAAGAGACCCAGTACTTC,CSARDYSSQYQETQYF
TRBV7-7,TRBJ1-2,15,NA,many,TGTGCTAGCAGCTTAGCGGCAGGGCCCTACTATGGCTACACCTTC,CASSLAAGPYYGYTF
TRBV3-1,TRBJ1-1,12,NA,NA,TGTGCCAGCAGCCCAGGAAACACTGAAGCTTTCTTT,CASSPGNTEAFF
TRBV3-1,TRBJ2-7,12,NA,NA,TGTGCCAGCTGCGAGACCCTATCCGAGCAGTACTTC,CASCETLSEQYF
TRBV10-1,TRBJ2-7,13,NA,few,TGCGCCAGCAGCAGGGGACAATCCTACGAGCAGTACTTC,CASSRGQSYEQYF
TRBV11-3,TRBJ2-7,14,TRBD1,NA,TGTGCCAGCAGCTTCGGGACAGGGTCGTACGAGCAGTACTTC,CASSFGTGSYEQYF
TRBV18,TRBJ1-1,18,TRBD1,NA,TGTGCCAGCTCACCACCGTGGGCAGGGGGCGCCTCGGACACTGAAGCTTTCTTT,CASSPPWAGGASDTEAFF
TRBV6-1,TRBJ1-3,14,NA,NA,TGTGCCAGCAGTGGACAGGAATCTGGAAACACCATATATTTT,CASSGQESGNTIYF
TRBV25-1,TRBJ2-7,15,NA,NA,TGTGCCAGCAGTGGTACACCGGAGACACCCTACGAGCAGTACTTC,CASSGTPETPYEQYF
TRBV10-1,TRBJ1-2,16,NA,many,TGCGCCAGCGCCGACGAGGGGTTAGGGAACAACTATGGCTACACCTTC,CASADEGLGNNYGYTF
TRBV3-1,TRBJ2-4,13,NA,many,TGTGCCAGCAGCCAACAGAATCGCAACATTCAGTACTTC,CASSQQNRNIQYF
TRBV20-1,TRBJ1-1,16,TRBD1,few,TGCAGTGCTAGGGGCTCTGACAGGGAATGGAACACTGAAGCTTTCTTT,CSARGSDREWNTEAFF
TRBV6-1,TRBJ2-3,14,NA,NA,TGTGCCAGCAGTGAAGCGACACGGGGAGATACGCAGTATTTT,CASSEATRGDTQYF
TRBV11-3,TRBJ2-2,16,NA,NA,TGTGCCAGCAGCTTAGGTTTAGGACATAACACCGGGGAGCTGTTTTTT,CASSLGLGHNTGELFF
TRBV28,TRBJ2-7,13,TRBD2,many,TGTGCCAGCTGTACCGGGACTAGGAGGGAGCAGTACTTC,CASCTGTRREQYF
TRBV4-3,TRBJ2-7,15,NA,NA,TGCGCCAGCAGCCGAACCGGGACTGGAACCTACGAGCAGTACTTC,CASSRTGTGTYEQYF
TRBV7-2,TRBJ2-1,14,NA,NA,TGTGCCAGCAGCTCTCGCCTAGCCCACAATGAGCAGTTCTTC,CASSSRLAHNEQFF
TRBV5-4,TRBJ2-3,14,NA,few,TGTGCCAGCAAAACTGGGCCACTTGAGGATACGCAGTATTTT,CASKTGPLEDTQYF
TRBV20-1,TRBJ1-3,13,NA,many,TGCAGTGCTAGGGGGGGGGATGGAAACACCATATATTTT,CSARGGDGNTIYF
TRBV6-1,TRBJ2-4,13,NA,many,TGTGCCAGCAGTTCGCGGACCGGGGGCATTCAGTACTTC,CASSSRTGGIQYF
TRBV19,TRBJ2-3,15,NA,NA,TGTGCCAGTAGACTCCAGGCTAGCGCGGCAGATACGCAGTATTTT,CASRLQASAADTQYF
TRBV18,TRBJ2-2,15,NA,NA,TGTGCCAGCTCACCCGCAGGGGGAGGCACCGGGGAGCTGTTTTTT,CASSPAGGGTGELFF
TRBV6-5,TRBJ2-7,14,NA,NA,TGTGCCAGCAGTTACGGAACCCAAGGCTACGAGCAGTACTTC,CASSYGTQGYEQYF
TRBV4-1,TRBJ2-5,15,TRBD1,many,TGCGCCAGCAGCCAAGAGCCAGGGGGCAGGGAGACCCAGTACTTC,CASSQEPGGRETQYF
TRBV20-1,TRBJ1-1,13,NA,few,TGCAGTGCTACACCGAGGATGAACACTGAAGCTTTCTTT,CSATPRMNTEAFF
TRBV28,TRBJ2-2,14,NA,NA,TGTGCCAGCAGTTTTCAAGGTGGCACCGGGGAGCTGTTTTTT,CASSFQGGTGELFF
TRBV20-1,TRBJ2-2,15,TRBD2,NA,TGCTCTGCAGATCGTCGCGGGGGGGCCACCGGGGAGCTGTTTTTT,CSADRRGGATGELFF
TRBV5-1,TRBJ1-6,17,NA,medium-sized,TGCGCCAGCAGCTTGGTGGCAGCGAGCTCCTATAATTCACCCCTCCACTTT,CASSLVAASSYNSPLHF
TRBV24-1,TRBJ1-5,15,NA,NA,TGTGCCACCAGTGATTCGGGGCTCCACTCTACGCCCCAGCATTTT,CATSDSGLHSTPQHF
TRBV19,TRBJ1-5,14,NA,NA,TGTGCCAGTAGTACGTACCAGGGGCCCCAGCCCCAGCATTTT,CASSTYQGPQPQHF
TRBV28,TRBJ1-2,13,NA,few,TGTGCCAGCAGTTTAGGTCAGGGCTTACGCTACACCTTC,CASSLGQGLRYTF
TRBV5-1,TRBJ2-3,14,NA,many,TGCGCCAGCAGGAGGGGAGGATCCACAGATACGCAGTATTTT,CASRRGGSTDTQYF
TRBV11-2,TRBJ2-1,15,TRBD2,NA,TGTGCCAGCAGCTTCACTAGCGGGATAGGGAATGAGCAGTTCTTC,CASSFTSGIGNEQFF
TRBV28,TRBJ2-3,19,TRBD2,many,TGTGCCAGCAGTTCTCCCTCTTCCGGGACTAGCGGGAGCGCAGATACGCAGTATTTT,CASSSPSSGTSGSADTQYF
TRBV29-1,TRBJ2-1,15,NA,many,TGCAGCGTTTCCGGGGGACGGTTTAGATTAAATGAGCAGTTCTTC,CSVSGGRFRLNEQFF
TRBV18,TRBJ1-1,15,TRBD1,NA,TGTGCCAGCTCACCCTACAGGGGGTTGAACACTGAAGCTTTCTTT,CASSPYRGLNTEAFF
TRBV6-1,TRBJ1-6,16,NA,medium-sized,TGTGCCAGCAGTGAACAGGGAACTTCCTATAATTCACCCCTCCACTTT,CASSEQGTSYNSPLHF
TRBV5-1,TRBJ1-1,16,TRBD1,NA,TGCGCCAGTACCAGGACAGGGACTTTTATGAACACTGAAGCTTTCTTT,CASTRTGTFMNTEAFF
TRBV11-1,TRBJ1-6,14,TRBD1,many,TGTGCCAGCAGCCGGGACAGGGTGAATTCACCCCTCCACTTT,CASSRDRVNSPLHF
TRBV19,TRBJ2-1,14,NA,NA,TGTGCCAGTACAGCCAGGGGCTCCTACAATGAGCAGTTCTTC,CASTARGSYNEQFF
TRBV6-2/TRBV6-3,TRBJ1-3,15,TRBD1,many,TGTGCCAGCAGACTGGACAGGTCGGATGGAAACACCATATATTTT,CASRLDRSDGNTIYF
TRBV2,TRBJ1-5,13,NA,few,TGTGCCAGCAGTCCCGTCAGCAATCAGCCCCAGCATTTT,CASSPVSNQPQHF